The sequence of this TCR beta chain was determined in a study of beta chain features in type 1 diabetes. General observations from the study: Among type 1 diabetes patients, VDJ junctions had fewer insertions and more deletions. The naive, central memory and Treg TCRB repertoires looked more alike in patients than they did in healthy donors. A potential PCR bias toward shorter templates would be equal in patient and control samples.

With respect to this clone: Its antigen is not known.

Reverse transcribing all isolated RNA meant expressed TCRB transcripts were sequenced. The protocol was immunoSEQ multiplex PCR, while the TCRdb copy is restricted to in-frame clones and leaves out a portion. The top ten hold roughly 2% of the sample, which has about 150,000 clones, around 10% seen once. V lost 3 bases, J lost 5 bases, and 6 bases stayed unmatched. Germline-derived CDR1 and CDR2 are SGHNT and YENEEA. CDR3 size: 14 residues. CD45RO/CCR7/CD25/CD127/CD95/CD27 staining was used to isolate CD4+ naive, central memory, regulatory and stem cell-like memory cells by sorting. Source material: central memory CD4+ T cells from blood. The TCR originated in a man aged 18 to 29 in good health. The V call is TRBV11-3, the J call TRBJ2-5, with 7 bases lining up with TRBD1. This CDR3 is CASSFDGTAETQYF. The DNA of the CDR3 is TGTGCCAGCAGCTTCGACGGGACAGCCGAGACCCAGTACTTC.